The next 19 T cell receptor delta chains were all read from a single sample in a study of gamma-delta T cells after stem cell transplantation. TCRdb re-called clones from the RT-PCR reads via CATT. The table lists about 1,600 delta-chain clones, around 21% of them singletons. Material for sequencing was gamma-delta T cells. The receptor source for this set is a human donor. It is not recorded whose cells these are; they may come from a transplant donor.

Judged by abundance, this clone is large. CDR3 residues: CACDPSGGYASWDTRQMFF. The CDR3 DNA is TGTGCCTGTGACCCGTCTGGGGGATACGCATCCTGGGACACCCGACAGATGTTTTTC. This chain uses TRDV2 with TRDJ3, with 12 bases that match TRDD3. Per the germline V gene, CDR1 is GEAIGNYY and CDR2 is EKD. The CDR3 is made up of 19 amino acids. V lost 3 bases to trimming and J lost 1 base; unmatched junction nucleotides: 6.

This clone was found once. V usage is TRDV2 and J usage is TRDJ1; D is uncertain. The germline CDR1 and CDR2 sequences are GEAIGNYY and EKD. The V gene lost 3 bases and the J gene lost 0 bases, with 19 bases spanning the gap. The length of the CDR3 is 17 residues. CDR3 sequence: CACDPISTRVNTDKLIF. The CDR3 nucleotides are TGTGCCTGTGACCCGATTTCAACCCGGGTAAACACCGATAAACTCATCTTT.

This clone was detected only a few times. The chain combines TRDV2 with TRDJ3; D remains ambiguous. The V end lost 3 bases, the J end lost 7 bases, and 12 bases lay between the germline ends. CDR1 is GEAIGNYY, CDR2 EKD, per germline. The CDR3 sequence is 15 residues long. This CDR3 reads CACDPVLLDTRQMFF. The CDR3 coding sequence is TGTGCCTGTGACCCGGTACTTCTAGACACCCGACAGATGTTTTTC.

The CDR3 region is CACDGVLGDTRGFTDKLIF. In nucleotides, the CDR3 is TGTGCCTGTGACGGGGTACTGGGGGATACGCGTGGTTTCACCGATAAACTCATCTTT. The chain combines TRDV2 with TRDJ1, with 13 bases lining up with TRDD3. CDR1 and CDR2 from the germline V gene are GEAIGNYY and EKD. The CDR3 consists of 19 residues. The V gene end was trimmed by 3 bases and the J gene end by 1 base; junction bases not matched to a gene: 13.

As to this clone: TCRdb assigns this DNA the protein of a much larger clone, which departs from its translation at residue 4; this likely reflects a read error, and the protein shown comes from translating the DNA. The genes are TRDV2 and TRDJ1, with D tentatively TRDD3 (6 bases). Trimming pared 5 bases from V and 3 bases from J, leaving 18 bases between. Germline assignment: CDR1 GEAIGNYY and CDR2 EKD. CDR3 length: 15 residues. The CDR3 sequence is CACGILTGYPDKLIF. The CDR3 nucleotides read TGTGCCTGTGGCATTCTTACTGGGTATCCCGATAAACTCATCTTT.

In its sample, this clone was seen a few times. With only one base between it and a far larger clone, this is likely a read error. The chain combines TRDV2 with TRDJ1; 7 bases align to TRDD3. Germline CDR1 and CDR2: GEAIGNYY and EKD. This CDR3 is built from 17 residues. The CDR3 reads CACDPIGGIQNADKLTF. Written as DNA, the CDR3 is TGTGCCTGTGACCCGATAGGCGGGATACAGAACGCCGATAAACTCACCTTT.

This clone has just a few counts. The TCRdb protein comes from a much larger clone and disagrees with this DNA's translation at residue 4, likely due to a read error; the protein given here is derived from the DNA. V usage is TRDV2 and J usage is TRDJ3; 12 bases are shared with TRDD3. Germline CDR1 is GEAIGNYY and CDR2 is EKD. The ends lost 5 bases at V and 2 bases at J; junction bases unmatched: 9. The CDR3 is made up of 19 amino acids. The CDR3, as DNA: TGTGCCTGTGGCGGGTTACTGGGGGATACTGCCTGGGACACCCGACAGATGTTTTTC. This gives the protein CACGGLLGDTAWDTRQMFF.

This clone has a handful of counts. The chain recombines TRDV2 with TRDJ1; 10 bases line up with TRDD3. The J segment lost 1 base and the V segment lost 0 bases, leaving 13 bases of the junction unmatched. The CDR3 sequence is 19 residues long. The germline CDR1 and CDR2 sequences are GEAIGNYY and EKD. As DNA, the CDR3 is TGTGCCTGTGACACCGTATCACGCAAACTGGGGGATCGCACCGATAAACTCATCTTT. Amino acid sequence: CACDTVSRKLGDRTDKLIF.

There are a few counts of this clone. This chain joins TRDV2 and TRDJ1; perhaps TRDD3 as D (6 bases). The germline V gene encodes CDR1 GEAIGNYY and CDR2 EKD. Trimming took off 3 bases at V and 0 bases at J, with 25 bases between the two ends. The CDR3 sequence is 19 residues long. CDR3 sequence: CACDVLESRGFENTDKLIF. For the CDR3, the DNA is TGTGCCTGTGACGTCCTAGAATCACGGGGATTCGAAAACACCGATAAACTCATCTTT.

CDR3 sequence (DNA): TGTGCCTGTGACCCTGTCACCCTTGACTGGGGGATATCGGAAGACGATAAACTCATCTTT. It translates to CACDPVTLDWGISEDDKLIF. This chain links TRDV2 with TRDJ1; TRDD3 agrees at 11 bases. The germline V gene has CDR1 GEAIGNYY and CDR2 EKD. The CDR3 is 20 residues long. V was pared by 3 bases and J by 4 bases, with 21 bases of the junction left unmatched.

Remarks on this clone: It may be a read error: a sequence one base away is much more abundant. This sample also contains other DNA sequences that code for the same CDR3. The rearrangement uses TRDV2 and TRDJ1; 7 nucleotides agree with TRDD3. The trim removed 4 bases at V and 0 bases at J, leaving 13 bases unmatched. The CDR3 is 17 amino acids. Germline values: CDR1 GEAIGNYY, CDR2 EKD. CDR3 DNA: TGTGCCTGTGATCAACTAGGGGATAGGTTAGACACCGATAAACTCATCTTT. Its protein is CACDQLGDRLDTDKLIF.

The CDR3 DNA reads TGTGCCTGTGACACACTGGGGGATTTGAACGATAAACTCATCTTT. Translation gives CACDTLGDLNDKLIF. The chain combines TRDV2 with TRDJ1; 10 bases fit TRDD3. The germline CDR1 and CDR2 sequences are GEAIGNYY and EKD. CDR3 size: 15 residues. V gave up 1 base and J gave up 4 bases; unmatched junction bases: 5.

This clone turned up a few times. V usage is TRDV2 and J usage is TRDJ1; D uncertain. V lost 3 bases, J lost 1 base, and 11 bases lay in between. Germline V gene sequence: CDR1 GEAIGNYY, CDR2 EKD. The CDR3 covers 14 residues. The chain's CDR3 is CACDPVVFTDKLIF. CDR3 DNA sequence: TGTGCCTGTGACCCTGTAGTTTTCACCGATAAACTCATCTTT.

This clone turned up a few times. The genes are TRDV2 and TRDJ1; D gene uncertain. V was clipped by 0 bases and J by 2 bases, with 6 bases between them. Germline V gives CDR1 GEAIGNYY, CDR2 EKD. CDR3 length equals 13 residues. In DNA form, the CDR3 reads TGTGCCTGTGACACCTTCGATACCGATAAACTCATCTTT. This translates into CACDTFDTDKLIF.

This clone is medium-sized by share. The chain has TRDV2 and TRDJ3; possible D gene TRDD3, 6 bases. The CDR3 has 17 residues. The V end was cut by 0 bases, the J end by 0 bases, with 8 bases between. Looked up from germline, CDR1 is GEAIGNYY and CDR2 is EKD. The chain's CDR3 is CACDTVLGSWDTRQMFF. The CDR3 nucleotides are TGTGCCTGTGACACCGTACTGGGCTCCTGGGACACCCGACAGATGTTTTTC.

This clone was found a few times. The chain joins TRDV2 to TRDJ1; 13 bases match TRDD3. There are 19 residues in the CDR3. The junction had 9 bases not matched to a gene; V was cut back by 0 bases and J by 0 bases. The germline V gene has CDR1 GEAIGNYY and CDR2 EKD. The CDR3 bases are TGTGCCTGTGACACCATACTGGGGGATACGAATACGTACACCGATAAACTCATCTTT. As protein: CACDTILGDTNTYTDKLIF.

On this clone itself: A read error may be the cause here, since a much bigger clone is one base away. The chain carries TRDV2 and TRDJ2, with 12 bases fitting TRDD3. This CDR3 is built from 14 residues. CDR1 is GEAIGNYY and CDR2 is EKD in the germline V gene. This CDR3 reads CACDSLGDTAQPFF. As DNA, the CDR3 is TGTGCCTGTGACTCACTGGGGGATACAGCACAACCCTTCTTT.

On this clone: A far larger clone is just one base off, so this is likely a read error. The rearrangement uses TRDV2 and TRDJ1; tentatively, D is TRDD2 (5 bases). Looked up from germline, CDR1 is GEAIGNYY and CDR2 is EKD. The CDR3 is 22 amino acids. The CDR3 DNA is TGTGCCTATGACACCTTGTCCCCTTTCCGCCGCGAGGGACAATCCCTTCCCGATAAACTCATCTTT. Translating gives CAYDTLSPFRREGQSLPDKLIF.

Only a few counts were recorded for this clone. The V and J genes are TRDV2 and TRDJ3; TRDD3 matches 10 bases. Germline CDR1 and CDR2: GEAIGNYY and EKD. The trim removed 0 bases at V and 0 bases at J, leaving 4 bases unmatched. This CDR3 has 19 amino acids. DNA of the CDR3: TGTGCCTGTGACACCGGGGGATACGGGGGCTCCTGGGACACCCGACAGATGTTTTTC. It translates to CACDTGGYGGSWDTRQMFF.